The T cell receptor beta chain described here comes from a study of beta chain features in type 1 diabetes. Study results and caveats: It was not settled here whether HLA type affects TCRB rearrangement. Within patients, naive, central memory and Treg TCRB repertoires seemed more similar than within healthy donors. Researchers report that Type 1 diabetes patients had moderately but significantly shorter TCRB CDR3s across all four CD4+ subsets.

Expressed TCRB transcripts were sequenced after all isolated RNA was converted to cDNA. The data were produced by immunoSEQ multiplex PCR, yet TCRdb's version contains in-frame clones alone and is incomplete. This sample has more than 550,000 clones, with over 12% found just once. CDR3 length equals 13 residues. Germline V gives CDR1 SEHNR, CDR2 FQNEAQ (reference sequence). V dropped 2 bases and J dropped 5 bases, with 9 bases sitting between them. With regard to this clone: Its antigen is not identified.

Averaging around 120 mL, one heparinised blood draw came from each individual donor. Sorting of CD4+ naive, central memory, regulatory and stem cell-like memory cells was performed via CD45RO/CCR7/CD25/CD127/CD95/CD27. Sequencing was done on a sample of naive CD4+ T cells from blood. The chain uses TRBV7-9 and TRBJ2-5; D is unclear. This sequence was found in a man aged 18 to 30 with type 1 diabetes. The CDR3 region has the DNA TGTGCCAGCAGCTTAATGGCCGGGGAGACCCAGTACTTC. Encoded protein: CASSLMAGETQYF.